The text below deals with one T cell receptor beta chain. Its specificity is unknown. The read stops 3 residues short of the end of the CDR3; the missing end is completed from the germline J gene. This sample was taken from a study of Tregs in tolerant kidney transplant recipients. The assay was immunoSEQ multiplex PCR, and TCRdb's table has in-frame clones only and misses some. The listing contains tens of thousands of clones. Germline V gene lookup returns CDR1 LNHDA and CDR2 SQIVND (reference sequence). The CDR3 runs to 14 residues. Trimming left V 6 bases short and J 5 bases short, with 16 bases between. General study points: The most relevant donor-specific Treg TCRbeta repertoire apparently came from expansion with activated donor B cells. Tolerant patients' donor-specific Tregs expanded beyond overall Tregs, suggesting antigen-driven growth.

This rearrangement joins TRBV19 to TRBJ1-1; D gene uncertain. The clonotype originates from a human donor who received a combined kidney and bone marrow transplant. The specimen comprised CD4+ T cells from blood, sampled before the transplant. The CDR3 loop reads CASSGRAVGTEAFF. Partial CDR3 DNA: TGTGCCAGTAGCGGGAGAGCGGTAGGGACTGAA.